This T cell receptor (beta chain) was captured by sequencing in a study of blood T cell repertoires in COVID-19. At the level of the study: Some COVID-19 samples were acute and others convalescent; all came from the United States, Italy and Spain. The analysed material was cDNA or gDNA that came from T cells, B-cell-depleted T cells, or PBMCs.

In the original analysis: Cell counts per sample came from amplifying reference gene primers. Using immunoSEQ multiplex PCR, the repertoire was profiled, and TCRdb retains in-frame clones only, with some absent. V and J calls and clone size come straight from that table; D and trimming were deduced from the DNA. Among about 140,000 clones, more than 75% were seen once, and the ten largest hold about 5%. Germline V gene sequence: CDR1 SGHDN, CDR2 FVKESK. Trimming removed 1 base at V and 8 bases at J, with 15 bases between. The CDR3 is 15 amino acids. The receptor's source is a woman aged 50 to 60 with acute or convalescent COVID-19. Sequenced: peripheral blood. The chain carries TRBV14 and TRBJ2-1, with TRBD1 as a possible D gene (6 bases). This CDR3 is CASSQGAGQGHEQFF. The CDR3 DNA sequence: TGTGCCAGCAGCCAAGGAGCAGGGCAGGGGCATGAGCAGTTCTTC.